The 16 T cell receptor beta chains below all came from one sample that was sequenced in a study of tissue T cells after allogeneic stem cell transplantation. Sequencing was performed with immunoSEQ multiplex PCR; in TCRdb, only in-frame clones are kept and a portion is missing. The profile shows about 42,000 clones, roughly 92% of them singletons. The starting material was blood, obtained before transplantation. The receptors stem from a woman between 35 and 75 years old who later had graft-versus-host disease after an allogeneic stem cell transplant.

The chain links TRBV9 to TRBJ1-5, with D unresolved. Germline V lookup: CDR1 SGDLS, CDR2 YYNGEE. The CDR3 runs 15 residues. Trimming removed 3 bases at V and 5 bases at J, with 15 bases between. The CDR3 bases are TGTGCCAGCAGCGCCACCGCGGGGAAAGATCAGCCCCAGCATTTT. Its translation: CASSATAGKDQPQHF.

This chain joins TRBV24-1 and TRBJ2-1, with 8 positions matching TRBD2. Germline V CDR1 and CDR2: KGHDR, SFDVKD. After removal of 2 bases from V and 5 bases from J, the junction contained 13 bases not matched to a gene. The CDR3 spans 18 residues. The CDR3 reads CATSDSTGGHRYNNEQFF. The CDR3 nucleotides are TGTGCCACCAGTGATTCGACGGGAGGGCACCGGTATAACAATGAGCAGTTCTTC.

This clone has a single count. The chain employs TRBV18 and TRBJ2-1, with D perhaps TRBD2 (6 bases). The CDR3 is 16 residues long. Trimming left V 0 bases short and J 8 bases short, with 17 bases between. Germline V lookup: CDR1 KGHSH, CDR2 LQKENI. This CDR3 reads CASSPPSGYSGHEQFF. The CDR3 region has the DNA TGTGCCAGCTCACCACCCAGCGGGTATTCTGGGCATGAGCAGTTCTTC.

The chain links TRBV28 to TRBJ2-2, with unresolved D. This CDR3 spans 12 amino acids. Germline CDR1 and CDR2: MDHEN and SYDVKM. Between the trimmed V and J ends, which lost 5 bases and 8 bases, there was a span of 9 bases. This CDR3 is CASSPREGELFF. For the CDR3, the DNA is TGTGCCAGCAGTCCGCGTGAGGGGGAGCTGTTTTTT.

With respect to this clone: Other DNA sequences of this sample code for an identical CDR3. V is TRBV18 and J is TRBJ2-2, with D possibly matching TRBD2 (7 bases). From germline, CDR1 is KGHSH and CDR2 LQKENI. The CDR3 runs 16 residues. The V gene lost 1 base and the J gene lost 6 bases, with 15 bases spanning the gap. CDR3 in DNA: TGTGCCAGCTCACCACTGACGGGGGGCGCTGCCGGGGAGCTGTTTTTT. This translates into CASSPLTGGAAGELFF.

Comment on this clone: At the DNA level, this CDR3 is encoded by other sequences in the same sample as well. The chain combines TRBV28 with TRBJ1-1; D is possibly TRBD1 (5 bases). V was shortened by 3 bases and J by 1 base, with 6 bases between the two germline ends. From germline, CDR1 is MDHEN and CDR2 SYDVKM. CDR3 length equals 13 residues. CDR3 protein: CASSFGGNTEAFF. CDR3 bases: TGTGCCAGCAGTTTCGGGGGGAACACTGAAGCTTTCTTT.

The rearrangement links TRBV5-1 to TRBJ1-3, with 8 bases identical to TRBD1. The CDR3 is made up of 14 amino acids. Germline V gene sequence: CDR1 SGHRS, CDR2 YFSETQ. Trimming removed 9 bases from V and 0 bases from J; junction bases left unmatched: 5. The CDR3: CATRQGISGNTIYF. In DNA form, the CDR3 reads TGCGCCACCCGACAGGGGATCTCTGGAAACACCATATATTTT. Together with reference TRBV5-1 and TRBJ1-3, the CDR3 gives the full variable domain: KAGVTQTPRYLIKTRGQQVTLSCSPISGHRSVSWYQQTPGQGLQFLFEYFSETQRNKGNFPGRFSGRQFSNSRSEMNVSTLELGDSALYLCATRQGISGNTIYFGEGSWLTVV.

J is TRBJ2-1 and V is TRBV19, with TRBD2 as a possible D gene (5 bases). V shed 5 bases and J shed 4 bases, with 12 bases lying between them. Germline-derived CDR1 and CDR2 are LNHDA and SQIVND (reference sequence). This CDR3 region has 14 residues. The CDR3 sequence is CASSLSGDYNEQFF. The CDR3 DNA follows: TGTGCCAGTAGTTTGAGCGGAGATTACAATGAGCAGTTCTTC.

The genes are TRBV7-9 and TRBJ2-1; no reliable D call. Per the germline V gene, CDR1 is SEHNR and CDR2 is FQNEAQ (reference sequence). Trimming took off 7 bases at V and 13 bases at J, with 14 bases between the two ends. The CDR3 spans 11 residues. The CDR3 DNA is TGTGCCAGCACCGACGGAGTAGTTCAGTTCTTC. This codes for CASTDGVVQFF.

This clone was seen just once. CDR3 sequence (DNA): TGTGCCAGCAGTTTATCGCGCGCGGCAGATACGCAGTATTTT. Protein product: CASSLSRAADTQYF. The genes are TRBV28 and TRBJ2-3; D unclear. The CDR3 totals 14 residues. Per the germline V gene, CDR1 is MDHEN and CDR2 is SYDVKM. Trimming removed 1 base at V and 4 bases at J, with 9 bases between.

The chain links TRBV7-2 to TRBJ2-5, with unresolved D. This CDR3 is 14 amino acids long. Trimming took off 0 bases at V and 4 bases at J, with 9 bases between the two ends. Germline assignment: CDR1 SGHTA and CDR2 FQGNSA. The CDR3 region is CASSLAGHRETQYF. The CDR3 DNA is TGTGCCAGCAGCTTAGCTGGCCATCGAGAGACCCAGTACTTC.

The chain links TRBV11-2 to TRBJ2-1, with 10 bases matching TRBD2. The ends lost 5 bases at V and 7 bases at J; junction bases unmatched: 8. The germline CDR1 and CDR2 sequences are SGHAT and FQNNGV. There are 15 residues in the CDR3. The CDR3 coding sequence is TGTGCCAGCAGCCACCTAGCGGGAGCGTATAATGAGCAGTTCTTC. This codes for CASSHLAGAYNEQFF.

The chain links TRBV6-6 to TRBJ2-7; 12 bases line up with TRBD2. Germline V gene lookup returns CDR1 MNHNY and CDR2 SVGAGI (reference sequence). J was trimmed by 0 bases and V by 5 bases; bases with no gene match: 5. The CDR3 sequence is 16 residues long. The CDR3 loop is CASSRLAGDFSYEQYF. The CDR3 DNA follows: TGTGCCAGCAGTCGACTAGCGGGAGACTTCTCCTACGAGCAGTACTTC.

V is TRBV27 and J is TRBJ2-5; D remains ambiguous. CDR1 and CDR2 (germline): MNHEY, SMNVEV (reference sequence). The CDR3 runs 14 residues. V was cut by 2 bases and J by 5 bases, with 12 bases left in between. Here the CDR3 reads CASSLTFAAETQYF. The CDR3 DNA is TGTGCCAGCAGTTTAACGTTTGCCGCGGAGACCCAGTACTTC.

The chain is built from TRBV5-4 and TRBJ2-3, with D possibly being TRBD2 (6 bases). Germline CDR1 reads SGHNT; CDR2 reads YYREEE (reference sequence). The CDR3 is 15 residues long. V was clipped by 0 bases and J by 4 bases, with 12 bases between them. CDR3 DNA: TGTGCCAGCAGCTTGGGCGGGACGTCGCCAGATACGCAGTATTTT. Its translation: CASSLGGTSPDTQYF.

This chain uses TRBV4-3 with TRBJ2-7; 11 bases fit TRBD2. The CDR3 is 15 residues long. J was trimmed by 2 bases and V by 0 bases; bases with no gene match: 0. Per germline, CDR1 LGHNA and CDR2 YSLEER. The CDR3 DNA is TGCGCCAGCAGCCAAGAACTAGCGGGGGCCTACGAGCAGTACTTC. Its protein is CASSQELAGAYEQYF.